This TCR beta chain was profiled in a study of blood T cell repertoires in COVID-19. Study-level background: Sites across the United States, Italy and Spain contributed samples from acute and convalescent COVID-19.

Trimming shortened V by 1 base and J by 4 bases, and 7 bases separated the two germline ends. The CDR3 is 13 residues long. The germline V gene encodes CDR1 LGHDT and CDR2 YNNKEL (reference sequence). Original processing notes: Reference gene primer amplification gave estimated nucleated cell counts. Assay used: immunoSEQ multiplex PCR; TCRdb lists only in-frame clones, some missing. That table furnishes V, J and clone size, whereas the DNA furnished D and trimming. Among some 13,000 clones, roughly 80% were seen once, and the ten largest hold about a third. V gene TRBV3-1 (or the pseudogene TRBV3-2) combines with J gene TRBJ1-2; D unresolved. Sequenced input: peripheral blood. This clonotype originated in a human donor in a cohort sampled during active COVID-19. CDR3 sequence: CASSQAGPYGYTF. Written as DNA, the CDR3 is TGTGCCAGCAGCCAAGCAGGTCCCTATGGCTACACCTTC.